These T cell receptor beta chains were read from a single sample in a study of Ad26.COV2.S vaccination and SARS-CoV-2 variants. The assay was immunoSEQ multiplex PCR, and TCRdb's table has in-frame clones only and misses some. The sample lists around 45,000 clones, roughly 84% occurring once. This specimen consisted of peripheral blood, obtained after recovery from COVID-19. Every receptor here comes from a human donor who had recovered from COVID-19. CDR3s include the opening cysteine and the closing phenylalanine or tryptophan. A D gene is named only where the DNA matches it firmly. Rows may omit the clone size; those that give it use once, few, many or a size class.

v_gene: TRBV7-3; j_gene: TRBJ2-5; abundance: NA; d_gene: TRBD2; CDR3aa: CASSSSGVETQYF; CDR3nt: TGTGCCAGCAGCTCTAGCGGGGTTGAGACCCAGTACTTC
v_gene: TRBV27; j_gene: TRBJ1-2; abundance: NA; d_gene: NA; CDR3aa: CASSSQTGTSYGYTF; CDR3nt: TGTGCCAGCAGTTCCCAGACCGGGACCTCCTATGGCTACACCTTC
v_gene: TRBV7-9; j_gene: TRBJ2-1; abundance: NA; d_gene: NA; CDR3aa: CASSLAGSPYNEQFF; CDR3nt: TGTGCCAGCAGCTTAGCGGGGAGCCCCTACAATGAGCAGTTCTTC
v_gene: TRBV3-1/TRBV3-2; j_gene: TRBJ2-2; abundance: NA; d_gene: TRBD2; CDR3aa: CASTWASGRAKTGELFF; CDR3nt: TGTGCCAGCACCTGGGCTAGCGGGAGGGCCAAAACCGGGGAGCTGTTTTTT
v_gene: TRBV5-4; j_gene: TRBJ2-5; abundance: few; d_gene: NA; CDR3aa: CASSLGGIGETQYF; CDR3nt: TGTGCCAGCAGCTTGGGGGGGATTGGGGAGACCCAGTACTTC
v_gene: TRBV5-1; j_gene: TRBJ1-2; abundance: many; d_gene: NA; CDR3aa: CASRPTGHYGYTF; CDR3nt: TGCGCCAGTAGACCTACGGGGCATTATGGCTACACCTTC
v_gene: TRBV10-1; j_gene: TRBJ1-1; abundance: NA; d_gene: NA; CDR3aa: CASSERTELNTEAFF; CDR3nt: TGCGCCAGCAGTGAGAGAACAGAACTAAACACTGAAGCTTTCTTT
v_gene: TRBV4-2; j_gene: TRBJ2-1; abundance: once; d_gene: TRBD2; CDR3aa: CASSKAGGIYNEQFF; CDR3nt: TGTGCCAGCAGCAAAGCGGGGGGGATATACAATGAGCAGTTCTTC
v_gene: TRBV24-1; j_gene: TRBJ2-6; abundance: NA; d_gene: NA; CDR3aa: CATSDTLGPGANVLTF; CDR3nt: TGTGCCACCAGTGACACCCTGGGCCCTGGGGCCAACGTCCTGACTTTC
v_gene: TRBV19; j_gene: TRBJ1-6; abundance: NA; d_gene: NA; CDR3aa: CASSLYLVGFGSPLHF; CDR3nt: TGTGCCAGTAGTCTATACCTCGTCGGGTTCGGGTCACCCCTCCACTTT
v_gene: TRBV10-2; j_gene: TRBJ2-1; abundance: NA; d_gene: NA; CDR3aa: CASRSGGSSYNEQFF; CDR3nt: TGCGCCAGCAGGTCAGGGGGGAGCTCCTACAATGAGCAGTTCTTC
v_gene: TRBV6-4; j_gene: TRBJ1-2; abundance: NA; d_gene: NA; CDR3aa: CASSERGSYTF; CDR3nt: TGTGCCAGCAGTGAAAGGGGGAGCTACACCTTC
v_gene: TRBV30; j_gene: TRBJ1-5; abundance: NA; d_gene: NA; CDR3aa: CAWSVTNNQPQHF; CDR3nt: TGTGCCTGGAGTGTAACAAATAATCAGCCCCAGCATTTT
v_gene: TRBV3-1/TRBV3-2; j_gene: TRBJ1-6; abundance: NA; d_gene: TRBD1; CDR3aa: CASSQSYGTENSPLHF; CDR3nt: TGTGCCAGCAGCCAGAGTTACGGGACAGAGAATTCACCCCTCCACTTT
v_gene: TRBV27; j_gene: TRBJ1-2; abundance: NA; d_gene: NA; CDR3aa: CASSSQGPGGYTF; CDR3nt: TGTGCCAGCAGTTCACAGGGCCCTGGGGGCTACACCTTC
v_gene: TRBV27; j_gene: TRBJ1-3; abundance: NA; d_gene: NA; CDR3aa: CASSLTLSGNTIYF; CDR3nt: TGTGCCAGCAGCCTTACACTCTCTGGAAACACCATATATTTT
v_gene: TRBV24-1; j_gene: TRBJ2-2; abundance: few; d_gene: NA; CDR3aa: CATTSPNTGELFF; CDR3nt: TGTGCCACCACCAGTCCGAACACCGGGGAGCTGTTTTTT
v_gene: TRBV7-8; j_gene: TRBJ1-2; abundance: NA; d_gene: NA; CDR3aa: CASSLLGAPDLGGYTF; CDR3nt: TGTGCCAGCAGCTTGCTTGGGGCACCGGATTTGGGCGGCTACACCTTC
v_gene: TRBV24-1; j_gene: TRBJ1-5; abundance: once; d_gene: NA; CDR3aa: CATSDDVNQPQHF; CDR3nt: TGTGCCACCAGTGATGACGTCAATCAGCCCCAGCATTTT
v_gene: TRBV9; j_gene: TRBJ1-1; abundance: once; d_gene: NA; CDR3aa: CASSVALTATEAFF; CDR3nt: TGTGCCAGCAGCGTAGCCCTGACTGCGACTGAAGCTTTCTTT
v_gene: TRBV18; j_gene: TRBJ2-5; abundance: NA; d_gene: NA; CDR3aa: CASSSPDPTQYF; CDR3nt: TGTGCCAGCTCATCCCCGGACCCTACCCAGTACTTC
v_gene: TRBV28; j_gene: TRBJ1-5; abundance: NA; d_gene: NA; CDR3aa: CASSTIFRGEKGQPQHF; CDR3nt: TGTGCCAGCAGTACTATCTTCAGGGGTGAAAAAGGTCAGCCCCAGCATTTT
v_gene: TRBV2; j_gene: TRBJ1-2; abundance: NA; d_gene: NA; CDR3aa: CASTPSEGSDGYTF; CDR3nt: TGTGCCAGCACCCCTTCAGAGGGGAGTGATGGCTACACCTTC
v_gene: TRBV9; j_gene: TRBJ2-3; abundance: few; d_gene: TRBD2; CDR3aa: CASSVLAETSTDTQYF; CDR3nt: TGTGCCAGCAGCGTACTAGCGGAAACTAGCACAGATACGCAGTATTTT
v_gene: TRBV2; j_gene: TRBJ1-3; abundance: NA; d_gene: NA; CDR3aa: CASSSSDTHSGNTIYF; CDR3nt: TGTGCCAGCAGTTCTAGCGACACACACTCTGGAAACACCATATATTTT
v_gene: TRBV11-2; j_gene: TRBJ1-5; abundance: NA; d_gene: NA; CDR3aa: CASSFPPRATNQPQHF; CDR3nt: TGTGCCAGCAGCTTCCCCCCCCGGGCCACGAATCAGCCCCAGCATTTT
v_gene: TRBV11-2; j_gene: TRBJ1-4; abundance: NA; d_gene: NA; CDR3aa: CASSHSQTVENEKLFF; CDR3nt: TGTGCCAGCAGCCATTCCCAGACAGTCGAGAATGAAAAACTGTTTTTT
v_gene: TRBV29-1; j_gene: TRBJ2-7; abundance: once; d_gene: TRBD1; CDR3aa: CSVGDRVESGQYF; CDR3nt: TGCAGCGTTGGAGACAGGGTTGAGTCTGGGCAGTACTTC
v_gene: TRBV30; j_gene: TRBJ1-1; abundance: NA; d_gene: NA; CDR3aa: CAWSVNKQEAFF; CDR3nt: TGTGCCTGGAGTGTAAATAAGCAGGAAGCTTTCTTT
v_gene: TRBV7-9; j_gene: TRBJ2-7; abundance: NA; d_gene: TRBD2; CDR3aa: CASTSSGNYEQYF; CDR3nt: TGTGCCAGCACCTCAAGCGGGAACTACGAGCAGTACTTC
v_gene: TRBV19; j_gene: TRBJ2-7; abundance: NA; d_gene: TRBD2; CDR3aa: CASSKRGQEDYEQYF; CDR3nt: TGTGCCAGTAGTAAGCGGGGCCAGGAGGACTACGAGCAGTACTTC
v_gene: TRBV3-1/TRBV3-2; j_gene: TRBJ1-1; abundance: NA; d_gene: TRBD1; CDR3aa: CASSQGTQGGNTEAFF; CDR3nt: TGTGCCAGCAGCCAAGGCACGCAGGGGGGGAACACTGAAGCTTTCTTT
v_gene: TRBV10-2; j_gene: TRBJ1-1; abundance: NA; d_gene: NA; CDR3aa: CASKVGATNTEAFF; CDR3nt: TGCGCCAGTAAAGTAGGGGCGACCAACACTGAAGCTTTCTTT
v_gene: TRBV19; j_gene: TRBJ1-4; abundance: NA; d_gene: NA; CDR3aa: CASSITRGQTREKLFF; CDR3nt: TGTGCCAGTAGTATAACGAGGGGCCAAACCCGGGAAAAACTGTTTTTT
v_gene: TRBV2; j_gene: TRBJ2-1; abundance: NA; d_gene: TRBD1; CDR3aa: CASSAGTGVNEQFF; CDR3nt: TGTGCCAGCAGCGCCGGGACAGGGGTCAATGAGCAGTTCTTC
v_gene: TRBV27; j_gene: TRBJ1-2; abundance: NA; d_gene: TRBD1; CDR3aa: CASSRRDSWIGYTF; CDR3nt: TGTGCCAGCAGTAGAAGGGACAGTTGGATTGGCTACACCTTC
v_gene: TRBV19; j_gene: TRBJ1-1; abundance: NA; d_gene: NA; CDR3aa: CASKRNRGADTEAFF; CDR3nt: TGTGCCAGCAAACGAAATCGGGGGGCTGACACTGAAGCTTTCTTT
v_gene: TRBV12-3/TRBV12-4; j_gene: TRBJ2-1; abundance: NA; d_gene: NA; CDR3aa: CASRAIVEQFF; CDR3nt: TGTGCCAGCAGGGCGATTGTTGAGCAGTTCTTC
v_gene: TRBV6-4; j_gene: TRBJ1-1; abundance: NA; d_gene: TRBD1; CDR3aa: CASREQGIMNTEAFF; CDR3nt: TGTGCCAGCAGAGAACAGGGGATTATGAACACTGAAGCTTTCTTT
v_gene: TRBV9; j_gene: TRBJ1-4; abundance: NA; d_gene: TRBD1; CDR3aa: CASSGADRVNEKLFF; CDR3nt: TGTGCCAGCAGCGGGGCCGACAGGGTAAATGAAAAACTGTTTTTT
v_gene: TRBV5-1; j_gene: TRBJ2-1; abundance: NA; d_gene: TRBD2; CDR3aa: CASSTTGTSGSGGPLNEQFF; CDR3nt: TGCGCCAGCAGTACTACCGGGACTAGCGGGAGCGGGGGGCCCCTCAATGAGCAGTTCTTC
v_gene: TRBV7-9; j_gene: TRBJ2-7; abundance: few; d_gene: NA; CDR3aa: CASSPLRDPYEQYF; CDR3nt: TGTGCCAGCAGCCCTCTCCGGGATCCCTACGAGCAGTACTTC
v_gene: TRBV5-1; j_gene: TRBJ1-5; abundance: NA; d_gene: TRBD1; CDR3aa: CATSTEDRGANQPQHF; CDR3nt: TGCGCCACCTCAACGGAGGACAGGGGGGCCAATCAGCCCCAGCATTTT
v_gene: TRBV7-9; j_gene: TRBJ2-2; abundance: NA; d_gene: TRBD2; CDR3aa: CASSLRAGEGFANTGELFF; CDR3nt: TGTGCCAGCAGCTTAAGGGCGGGAGAGGGATTCGCGAACACCGGGGAGCTGTTTTTT
v_gene: TRBV5-3; j_gene: TRBJ1-5; abundance: NA; d_gene: NA; CDR3aa: CARSLGTAAMYSNQPQHF; CDR3nt: TGTGCCAGAAGCTTGGGGACAGCAGCTATGTATAGCAATCAGCCCCAGCATTTT
v_gene: TRBV11-3; j_gene: TRBJ2-1; abundance: NA; d_gene: NA; CDR3aa: CASSSYWINPGEQFF; CDR3nt: TGTGCCAGCAGCTCATACTGGATCAATCCCGGTGAGCAGTTCTTC
v_gene: TRBV5-1; j_gene: TRBJ2-1; abundance: NA; d_gene: NA; CDR3aa: CASSERSPDNEQFF; CDR3nt: TGCGCCAGCAGCGAGAGGAGCCCGGACAATGAGCAGTTCTTC
v_gene: TRBV5-1; j_gene: TRBJ2-3; abundance: NA; d_gene: TRBD1; CDR3aa: CASSPNRGDTDTQYF; CDR3nt: TGCGCCAGCAGCCCCAACAGGGGAGACACAGATACGCAGTATTTT